The 3 T cell receptor beta chains below all came from one sample that was sequenced in a study of cytomegalovirus exposure and HLA in healthy donors (dated by TCRdb to between 2016 and 2019). The library was prepared using the immunoSEQ multiplex PCR assay. For the multiplex PCR, a mixture combining 60 forward primers for TCR Vbeta segments and 13 reverse primers for TCR Jbeta segments was used. TCRdb re-hosts the immuneACCESS table, in-frame sequences only. Its copies lack some clones; in the studies checked, an unresolved V gene accounts for under half of them, and the cause for the rest is not known. Recorded for this sample are roughly 130,000 clones; over 75% of them occurred a single time. The ten largest account for approximately 8.2% of the sample. The sample was PBMCs. The source is a woman aged 50 to 65 in good health and CMV-seropositive.

About this clone itself: One junction end does not reproduce the germline sequence, and a read error may be involved. The chain employs TRBV11-3 and TRBJ2-1, with 9 bases identical to TRBD2. The CDR3 covers 15 residues. Germline V gene data show CDR1 as SGHNT and CDR2 as YENEEA. The CDR3 sequence: CTSSFTSGHYNEQFF. As DNA, the CDR3 is TGTACCAGCAGCTTTACTAGCGGGCACTACAATGAGCAGTTCTTC. Looking up the rest from reference TRBV11-3 and TRBJ2-1 gives the full variable domain: EAGVVQSPRYKIIEKKQPVAFWCNPISGHNTLYWYLQNLGQGPELLIRYENEEAVDDSQLPKDRFSAERLKGVDSTLKIQPAELGDSAVYLCTSSFTSGHYNEQFFGPGTRLTVL.

The chain uses TRBV5-1 and TRBJ2-7, with D perhaps TRBD1 (6 bases). The germline CDR1 and CDR2 sequences are SGHRS and YFSETQ. V was cut by 2 bases and J by 6 bases, with 12 bases left in between. The CDR3 length is 13 residues. CDR3: CASSFGAGAEQYF. The CDR3 DNA sequence: TGCGCCAGCAGCTTTGGTGCAGGGGCCGAGCAGTACTTC.

The chain has TRBV14 and TRBJ2-1; 8 nucleotides agree with TRBD2. CDR1 is SGHDN, CDR2 FVKESK, per germline. The V and J ends lost 1 base and 1 base, in that order; junction bases with no gene match: 3. This CDR3 has 16 residues. As DNA, the CDR3 is TGTGCCAGCAGCCAAGTAGCGGGGATTTCCTACAATGAGCAGTTCTTC. It codes for CASSQVAGISYNEQFF.